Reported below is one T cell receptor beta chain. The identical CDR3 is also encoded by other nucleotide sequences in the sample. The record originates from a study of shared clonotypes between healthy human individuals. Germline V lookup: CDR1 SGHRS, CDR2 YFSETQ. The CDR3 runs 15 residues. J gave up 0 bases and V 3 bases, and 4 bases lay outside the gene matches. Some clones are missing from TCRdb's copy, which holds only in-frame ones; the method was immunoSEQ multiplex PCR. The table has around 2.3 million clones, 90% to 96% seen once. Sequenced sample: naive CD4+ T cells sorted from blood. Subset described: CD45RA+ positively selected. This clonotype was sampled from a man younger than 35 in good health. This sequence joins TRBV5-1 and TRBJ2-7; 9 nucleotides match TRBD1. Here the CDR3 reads CASSSGQGSSYEQYF. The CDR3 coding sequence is TGCGCCAGCAGCTCTGGACAGGGGAGCTCCTACGAGCAGTACTTC. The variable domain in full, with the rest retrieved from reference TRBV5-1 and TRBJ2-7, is KAGVTQTPRYLIKTRGQQVTLSCSPISGHRSVSWYQQTPGQGLQFLFEYFSETQRNKGNFPGRFSGRQFSNSRSEMNVSTLELGDSALYLCASSSGQGSSYEQYFGPGTRLTVT.